What follows is one T cell receptor beta chain and its context. What it binds is not known. This was the immunoSEQ version 4 assay in survey mode. Produced via immunoSEQ multiplex PCR; TCRdb's table is partial and in-frame only. The data show more than 30,000 clones, approximately 86% seen once. This nonspecific control used anti-CD3/anti-CD28 bead stimulation of CD4+ T cells. Sorting of responding CD4+ T cells relied on upregulated CD40 ligand together with CD69. Adults with HIV-1 started suppressive ART while chronically infected. For at least 4 years, plasma HIV-1 RNA was undetectable (<50 copies/mL). This sample was included in a study of persistence of HIV-infected CD4 T cells. Trimming shortened V by 7 bases and J by 1 base, and 16 bases separated the two germline ends. The CDR3 loop spans 16 amino acids. Germline V lookup: CDR1 MNHEY, CDR2 SMNVEV (reference sequence). Study-level points and caveats: CMV- and Gag-responding cells had lower TCRbeta richness than CD3/CD28-responding cells. Antigen-responding cells were enriched for degenerate expanded CDR3beta sequences.

The receptor comes from an adult man with HIV who was CMV-seropositive. This chain links TRBV27 with TRBJ2-2; the D gene is possibly TRBD1 (6 bases). The sample here was CD4+ T cells sorted from PBMCs after roughly 17-hour stimulation, taken from a patient who received antiretroviral therapy. The CDR3 DNA is TGTGCCAGCACGGACCACGGACAGAGGAACACCGGGGAGCTGTTTTTT. Its protein product is CASTDHGQRNTGELFF.